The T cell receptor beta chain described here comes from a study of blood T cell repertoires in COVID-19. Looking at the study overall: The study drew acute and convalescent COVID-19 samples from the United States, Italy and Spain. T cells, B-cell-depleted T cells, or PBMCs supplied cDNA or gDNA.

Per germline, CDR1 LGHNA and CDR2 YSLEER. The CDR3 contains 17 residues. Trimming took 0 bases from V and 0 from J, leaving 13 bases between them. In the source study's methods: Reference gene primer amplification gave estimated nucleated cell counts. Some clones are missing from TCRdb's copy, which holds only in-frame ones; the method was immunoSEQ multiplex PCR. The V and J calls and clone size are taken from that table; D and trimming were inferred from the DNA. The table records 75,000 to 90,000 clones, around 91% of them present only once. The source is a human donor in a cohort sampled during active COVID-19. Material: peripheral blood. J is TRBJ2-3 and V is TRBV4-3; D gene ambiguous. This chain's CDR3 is CASSQDQAVLSTDTQYF. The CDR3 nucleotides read TGCGCCAGCAGCCAAGATCAGGCTGTCCTCAGCACAGATACGCAGTATTTT.